The 6 T cell receptor beta chains listed next were all sequenced from one sample in a study of T cell changes during pregnancy in multiple sclerosis. TCRdb's table, derived via immunoSEQ multiplex PCR, lists solely in-frame clones and lacks some. The repertoire holds around 56,000 clones, with over 80% as singletons. Material: CD4+ T cells from peripheral blood mononuclear cells, obtained in the first trimester of pregnancy. All receptors come from a female donor with multiple sclerosis, enrolled in a pregnancy study.

The V and J genes are TRBV7-9 and TRBJ1-5, with D possibly being TRBD1 (6 bases). This CDR3 spans 14 amino acids. Germline V gives CDR1 SEHNR, CDR2 FQNEAQ (reference sequence). V was cut by 5 bases and J by 3 bases, with 11 bases left in between. CDR3 in amino acids: CASSLTGDNQPQHF. DNA for the CDR3: TGTGCCAGCAGCCTGACAGGTGACAATCAGCCCCAGCATTTT.

The chain couples TRBV29-1 to TRBJ2-3, with D perhaps matching TRBD2 (6 bases). Trimming shortened V by 0 bases and J by 6 bases, and 13 bases separated the two germline ends. The CDR3 covers 14 residues. In germline, CDR1 is SQVTM, CDR2 ANQGSEA. The CDR3 DNA reads as TGCAGCGTTGAAGAGGGGGGTGTCAAGGATACGCAGTATTTT. Its protein product is CSVEEGGVKDTQYF.

This sequence joins TRBV7-8 and TRBJ1-2; D possibly corresponds to TRBD1 (6 bases). V lost 1 base and J 4 bases, leaving 10 bases between the germline ends. CDR3 length: 14 amino acids. The V gene's germline CDR1 is SGHVS and CDR2 FQNEAQ. CDR3 nucleotides: TGTGCCAGCAGCTTAGACCAGGGGACCTATGGCTACACCTTC. Its protein is CASSLDQGTYGYTF.

Comment on this clone: Its ends do not fully match the called genes, so a read error is possible. This chain joins TRBV7-7 and TRBJ2-7; tentatively, D is TRBD1 (6 bases). Looked up from germline, CDR1 is SSHAT and CDR2 is FNYEAQ (reference sequence). The CDR3 runs to 14 residues. In DNA form, the CDR3 reads TGTGCTAGCAGCTTGGTACAGGGTGGTTCCGAGCAGTACTTC. Protein: CASSLVQGGSEQYF.

The chain links TRBV7-8 to TRBJ1-5; no definite D call. The V end was cut by 5 bases, the J end by 2 bases, with 13 bases between. The CDR3 consists of 15 residues. Germline V gives CDR1 SGHVS, CDR2 FQNEAQ. The CDR3 DNA follows: TGTGCCAGCAGCGCCCGGAGTGGTGGCAATCAGCCCCAGCATTTT. Its protein product is CASSARSGGNQPQHF.

The chain carries TRBV9 and TRBJ1-1; possibly TRBD1 for D (5 bases). From germline, CDR1 is SGDLS and CDR2 YYNGEE. The V and J ends lost 3 bases and 5 bases respectively, with 14 bases between them. The length of the CDR3 is 14 residues. DNA of the CDR3: TGTGCCAGCAGCGAGGTGGGGGGGTGGACTGAAGCTTTCTTT. It codes for CASSEVGGWTEAFF. The entire variable domain, with the rest obtained from reference TRBV9 and TRBJ1-1, is as follows: DSGVTQTPKHLITATGQRVTLRCSPRSGDLSVYWYQQSLDQGLQFLIQYYNGEERAKGNILERFSAQQFPDLHSELNLSSLELGDSALYFCASSEVGGWTEAFFGQGTRLTVV.